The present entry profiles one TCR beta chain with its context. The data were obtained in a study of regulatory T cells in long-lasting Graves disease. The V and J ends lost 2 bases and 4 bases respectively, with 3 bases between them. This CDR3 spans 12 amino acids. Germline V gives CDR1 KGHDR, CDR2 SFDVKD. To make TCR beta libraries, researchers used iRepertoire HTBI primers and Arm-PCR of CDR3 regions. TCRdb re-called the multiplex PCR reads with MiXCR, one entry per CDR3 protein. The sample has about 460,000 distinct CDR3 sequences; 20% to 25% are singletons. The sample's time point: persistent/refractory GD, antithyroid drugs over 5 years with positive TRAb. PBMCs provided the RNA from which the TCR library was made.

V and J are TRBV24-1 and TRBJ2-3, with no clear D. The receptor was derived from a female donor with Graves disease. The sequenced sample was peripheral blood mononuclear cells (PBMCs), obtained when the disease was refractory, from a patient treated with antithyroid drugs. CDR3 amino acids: CATSDWADTQYF. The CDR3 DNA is TGTGCCACCAGTGATTGGGCAGATACGCAGTATTTT.